This T cell receptor (beta chain) was profiled in a study of T cell repertoires in cytomegalovirus infection. Study in general: Through public TCR beta signatures, both CMV infection and matching HLA type were indicated.

TCRdb ran MiXCR on the reads and lists one entry per CDR3 protein. Among around 330,000 distinct CDR3 sequences listed, roughly 15% were seen once. Study observations and caveats: HLA-C-restricted TCR beta clonotypes specific for CMV led the ex vivo response.

In this sample, this clonotype turned up a few times. Its antigen is undetermined. Per the germline V gene, CDR1 is SNHLY and CDR2 is FYNNEI. This CDR3 has 14 amino acids. V lost 7 bases and J lost 0, with 12 bases in between. The source is a human donor in good health (CMV status not recorded). Some clones in this sample may be carry-over from other donors' samples. The rearrangement joins TRBV2 to TRBJ2-5; D may be TRBD1 (6 bases). The sample consisted of PBMCs. The CDR3 is CASNRQEYQETQYF. For the CDR3, the DNA is TGTGCCAGCAACAGACAGGAGTACCAAGAGACCCAGTACTTC.